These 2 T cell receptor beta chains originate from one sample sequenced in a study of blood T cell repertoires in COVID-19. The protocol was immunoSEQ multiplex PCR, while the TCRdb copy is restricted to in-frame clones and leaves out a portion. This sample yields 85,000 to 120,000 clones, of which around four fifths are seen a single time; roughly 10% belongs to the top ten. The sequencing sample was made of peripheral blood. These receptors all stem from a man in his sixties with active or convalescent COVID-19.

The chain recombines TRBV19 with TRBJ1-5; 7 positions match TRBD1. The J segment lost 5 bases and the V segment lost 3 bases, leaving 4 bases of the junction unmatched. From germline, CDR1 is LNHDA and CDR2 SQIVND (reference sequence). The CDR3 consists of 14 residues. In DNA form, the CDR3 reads TGTGCCAGTAGTATCCCACAGGGGTATCAGCCCCAGCATTTT. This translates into CASSIPQGYQPQHF.

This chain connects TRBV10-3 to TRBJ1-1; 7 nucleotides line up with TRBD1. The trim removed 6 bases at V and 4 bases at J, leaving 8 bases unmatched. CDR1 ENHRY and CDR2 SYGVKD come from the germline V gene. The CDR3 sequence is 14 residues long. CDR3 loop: CAISQTGWGTEAFF. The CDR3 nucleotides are TGTGCCATCAGCCAGACAGGGTGGGGCACTGAAGCTTTCTTT.